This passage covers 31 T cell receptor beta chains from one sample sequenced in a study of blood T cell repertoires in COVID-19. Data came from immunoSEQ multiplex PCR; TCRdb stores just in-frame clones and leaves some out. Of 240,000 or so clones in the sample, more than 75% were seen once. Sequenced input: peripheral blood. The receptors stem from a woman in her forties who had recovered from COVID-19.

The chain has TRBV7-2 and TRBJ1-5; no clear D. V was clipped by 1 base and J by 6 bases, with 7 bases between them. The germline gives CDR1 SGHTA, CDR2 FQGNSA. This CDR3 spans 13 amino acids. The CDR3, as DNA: TGTGCCAGCAGCTTAGGTCCGAGTCAGCCCCAGCATTTT. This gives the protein CASSLGPSQPQHF.

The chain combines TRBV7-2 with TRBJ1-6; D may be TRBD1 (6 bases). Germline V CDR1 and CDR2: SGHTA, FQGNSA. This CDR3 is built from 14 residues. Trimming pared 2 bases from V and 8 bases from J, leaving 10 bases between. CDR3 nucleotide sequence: TGTGCCAGCAGCTTAAGGGGGGGGGATTCACCCCTCCACTTT. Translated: CASSLRGGDSPLHF.

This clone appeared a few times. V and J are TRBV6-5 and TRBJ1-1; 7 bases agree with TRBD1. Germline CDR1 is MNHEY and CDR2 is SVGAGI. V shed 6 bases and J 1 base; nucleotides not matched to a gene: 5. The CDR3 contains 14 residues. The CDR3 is CASRPDRANTEAFF. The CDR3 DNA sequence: TGTGCCAGCAGACCCGACAGGGCGAACACTGAAGCTTTCTTT.

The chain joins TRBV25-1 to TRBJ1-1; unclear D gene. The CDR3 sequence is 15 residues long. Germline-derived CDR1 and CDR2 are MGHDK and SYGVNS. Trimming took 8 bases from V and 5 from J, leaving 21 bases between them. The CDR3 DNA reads TGTGCCAGCCGCCCGCCAGGTGGCCCTGGGACTGAAGCTTTCTTT. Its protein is CASRPPGGPGTEAFF.

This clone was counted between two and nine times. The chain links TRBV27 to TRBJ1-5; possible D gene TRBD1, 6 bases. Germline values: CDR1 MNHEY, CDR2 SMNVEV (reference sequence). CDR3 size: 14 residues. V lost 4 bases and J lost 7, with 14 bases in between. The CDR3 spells CASSSYRVSQPQHF. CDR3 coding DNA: TGTGCCAGCAGTTCATACAGGGTCAGCCAGCCCCAGCATTTT.

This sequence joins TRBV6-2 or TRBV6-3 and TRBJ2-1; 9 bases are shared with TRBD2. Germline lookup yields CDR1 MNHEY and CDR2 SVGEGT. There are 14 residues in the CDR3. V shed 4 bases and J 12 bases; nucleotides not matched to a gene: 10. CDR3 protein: CASSFSGRGRGQFF. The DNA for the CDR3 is TGTGCCAGCAGTTTTAGCGGGAGAGGGCGCGGGCAGTTCTTC.

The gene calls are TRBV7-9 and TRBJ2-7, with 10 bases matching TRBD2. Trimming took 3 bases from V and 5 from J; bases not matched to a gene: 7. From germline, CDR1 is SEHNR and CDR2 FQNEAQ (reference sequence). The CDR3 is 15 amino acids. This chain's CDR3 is CASSLKLAGVHEQYF. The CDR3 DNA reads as TGTGCCAGCAGCTTGAAGCTAGCGGGAGTTCACGAGCAGTACTTC.

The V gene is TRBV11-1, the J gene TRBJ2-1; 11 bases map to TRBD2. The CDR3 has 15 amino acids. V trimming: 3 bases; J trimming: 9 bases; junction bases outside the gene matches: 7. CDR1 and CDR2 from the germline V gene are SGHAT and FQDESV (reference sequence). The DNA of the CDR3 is TGTGCCAGCAGCTTGGAGCTAGCGGGAGGCGTTGAGCAGTTCTTC. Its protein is CASSLELAGGVEQFF.

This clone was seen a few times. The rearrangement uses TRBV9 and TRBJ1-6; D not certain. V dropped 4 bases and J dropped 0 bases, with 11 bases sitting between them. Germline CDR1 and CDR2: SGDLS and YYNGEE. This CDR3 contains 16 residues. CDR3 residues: CASSPFGSSYNSPLHF. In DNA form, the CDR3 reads TGTGCCAGCAGCCCGTTTGGGAGCTCCTATAATTCACCCCTCCACTTT. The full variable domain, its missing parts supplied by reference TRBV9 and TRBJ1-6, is DSGVTQTPKHLITATGQRVTLRCSPRSGDLSVYWYQQSLDQGLQFLIQYYNGEERAKGNILERFSAQQFPDLHSELNLSSLELGDSALYFCASSPFGSSYNSPLHFGNGTRLTVT.

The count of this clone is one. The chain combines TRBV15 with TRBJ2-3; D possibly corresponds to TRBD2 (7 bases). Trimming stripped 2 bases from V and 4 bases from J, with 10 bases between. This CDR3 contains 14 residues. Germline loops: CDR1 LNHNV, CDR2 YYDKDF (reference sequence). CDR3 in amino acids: CATSRSGGADTQYF. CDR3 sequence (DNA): TGTGCCACCAGCAGATCGGGGGGCGCAGATACGCAGTATTTT.

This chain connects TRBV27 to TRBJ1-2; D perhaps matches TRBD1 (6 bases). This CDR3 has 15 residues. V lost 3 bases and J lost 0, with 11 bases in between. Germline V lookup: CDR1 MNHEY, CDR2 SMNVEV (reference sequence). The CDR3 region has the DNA TGTGCCAGCAGTTTTCGGGGGGCGGCTAACTATGGCTACACCTTC. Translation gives CASSFRGAANYGYTF.

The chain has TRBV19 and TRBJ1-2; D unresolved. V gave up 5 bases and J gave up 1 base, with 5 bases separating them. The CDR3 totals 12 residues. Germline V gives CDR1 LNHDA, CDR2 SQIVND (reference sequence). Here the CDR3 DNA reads TGTGCCAGTAGTGAGGGTAACTATGGCTACACCTTC. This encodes CASSEGNYGYTF.

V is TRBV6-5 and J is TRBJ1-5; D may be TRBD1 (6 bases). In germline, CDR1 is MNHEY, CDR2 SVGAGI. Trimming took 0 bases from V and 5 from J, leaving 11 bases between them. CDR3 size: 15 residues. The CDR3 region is CASSYSTGGYQPQHF. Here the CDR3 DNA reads TGTGCCAGCAGTTACTCGACGGGGGGCTATCAGCCCCAGCATTTT.

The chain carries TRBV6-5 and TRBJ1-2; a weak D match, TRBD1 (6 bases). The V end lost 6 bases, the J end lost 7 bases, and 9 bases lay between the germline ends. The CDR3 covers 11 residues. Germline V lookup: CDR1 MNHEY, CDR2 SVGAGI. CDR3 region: CASRQGSGYTF. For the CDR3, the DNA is TGTGCCAGCAGACAGGGATCTGGCTACACCTTC.

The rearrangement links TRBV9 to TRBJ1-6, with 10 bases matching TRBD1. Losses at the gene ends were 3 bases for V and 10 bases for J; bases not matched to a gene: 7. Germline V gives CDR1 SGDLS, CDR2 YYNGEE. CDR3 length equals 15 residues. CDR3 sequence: CASSGQGARVSPLHF. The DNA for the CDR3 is TGTGCCAGCAGCGGACAGGGGGCGCGAGTATCACCCCTCCACTTT.

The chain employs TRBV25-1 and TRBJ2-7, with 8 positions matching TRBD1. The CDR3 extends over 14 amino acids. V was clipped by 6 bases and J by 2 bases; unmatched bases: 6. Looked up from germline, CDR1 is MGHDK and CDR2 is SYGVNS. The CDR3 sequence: CASSVTGGPYEQYF. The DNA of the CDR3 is TGTGCCAGCAGCGTAACAGGGGGGCCCTACGAGCAGTACTTC.

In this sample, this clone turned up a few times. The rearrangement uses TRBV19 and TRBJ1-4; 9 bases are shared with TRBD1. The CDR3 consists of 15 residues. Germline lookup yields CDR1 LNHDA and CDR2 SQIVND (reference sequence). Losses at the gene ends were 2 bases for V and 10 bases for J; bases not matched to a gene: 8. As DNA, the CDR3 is TGTGCCAGTAGTATACTTTGGGACAGGGTCGGAAAACTGTTTTTT. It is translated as CASSILWDRVGKLFF.

CDR3 in DNA: TGTGCCAGCAGCTTAGGGGGTCTAGCAATACCCGGGGAGCTGTTTTTT. Translating it yields CASSLGGLAIPGELFF. The chain links TRBV7-2 to TRBJ2-2; D may be TRBD2 (5 bases). There are 16 residues in the CDR3. V was trimmed by 1 base and J by 6 bases, leaving 15 bases between them. Germline CDR1 is SGHTA and CDR2 is FQGNSA.

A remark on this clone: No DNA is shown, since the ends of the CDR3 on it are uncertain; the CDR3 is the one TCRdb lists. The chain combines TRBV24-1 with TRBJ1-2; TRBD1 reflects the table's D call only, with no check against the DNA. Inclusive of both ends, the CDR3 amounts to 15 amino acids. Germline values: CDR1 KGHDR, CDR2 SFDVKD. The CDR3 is CATSVPGSPIYGYTF.

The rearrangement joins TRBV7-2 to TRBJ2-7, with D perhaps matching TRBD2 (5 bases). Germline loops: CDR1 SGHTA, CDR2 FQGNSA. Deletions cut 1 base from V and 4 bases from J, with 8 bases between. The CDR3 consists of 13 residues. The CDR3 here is CASSLGRDYEQYV. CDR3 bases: TGTGCCAGCAGCTTAGGTCGGGATTACGAGCAGTACGTC.

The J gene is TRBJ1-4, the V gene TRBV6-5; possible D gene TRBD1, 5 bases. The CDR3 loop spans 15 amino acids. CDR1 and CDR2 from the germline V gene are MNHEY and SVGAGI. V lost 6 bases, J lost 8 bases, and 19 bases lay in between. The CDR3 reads CASSPVGQGPEKLFF. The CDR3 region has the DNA TGTGCCAGCAGCCCAGTGGGGCAGGGCCCCGAAAAACTGTTTTTT.

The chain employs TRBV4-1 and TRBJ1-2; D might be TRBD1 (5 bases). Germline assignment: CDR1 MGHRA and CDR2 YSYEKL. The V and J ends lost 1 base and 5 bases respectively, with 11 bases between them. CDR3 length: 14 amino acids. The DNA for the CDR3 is TGCGCCAGCAGCCAAGGGGGCGGCCTATATGGCTACACCTTC. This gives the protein CASSQGGGLYGYTF.

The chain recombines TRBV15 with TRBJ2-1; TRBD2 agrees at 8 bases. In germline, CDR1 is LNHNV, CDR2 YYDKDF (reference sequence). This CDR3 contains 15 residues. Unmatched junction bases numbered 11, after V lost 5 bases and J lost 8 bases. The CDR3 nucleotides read TGTGCCACCAGCGTGGGACCGGGACTAGGGGATGAGCAGTTCTTC. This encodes CATSVGPGLGDEQFF.

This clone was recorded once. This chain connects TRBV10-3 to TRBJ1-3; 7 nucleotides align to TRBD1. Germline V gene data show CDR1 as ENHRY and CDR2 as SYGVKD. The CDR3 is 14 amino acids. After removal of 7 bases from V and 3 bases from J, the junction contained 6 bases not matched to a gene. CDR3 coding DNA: TGTGCCATCACCGACAGGGCCGTTGGAAACACCATATATTTT. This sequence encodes CAITDRAVGNTIYF.

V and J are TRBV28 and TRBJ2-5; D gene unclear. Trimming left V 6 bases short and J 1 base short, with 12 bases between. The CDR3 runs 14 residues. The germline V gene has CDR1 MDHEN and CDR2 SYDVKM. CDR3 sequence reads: CASSIRKPQETQYF. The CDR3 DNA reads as TGTGCCAGCAGCATCCGAAAGCCCCAAGAGACCCAGTACTTC. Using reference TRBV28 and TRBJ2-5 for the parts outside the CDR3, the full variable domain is DVKVTQSSRYLVKRTGEKVFLECVQDMDHENMFWYRQDPGLGLRLIYFSYDVKMKEKGDIPEGYSVSREKKERFSLILESASTNQTSMYLCASSIRKPQETQYFGPGTRLLVL.

The chain's CDR3 is CASSQDDPSHRDYEQYV. The CDR3 region has the DNA TGTGCCAGCAGCCAAGATGACCCCTCCCACAGGGACTACGAGCAGTACGTC. The rearrangement links TRBV3-1 (or the pseudogene TRBV3-2) to TRBJ2-7, with TRBD1 as a possible D gene (6 bases). The CDR3 length is 17 residues. V lost 0 bases and J lost 3, with 18 bases in between. The germline V gene has CDR1 LGHDT and CDR2 YNNKEL (reference sequence).

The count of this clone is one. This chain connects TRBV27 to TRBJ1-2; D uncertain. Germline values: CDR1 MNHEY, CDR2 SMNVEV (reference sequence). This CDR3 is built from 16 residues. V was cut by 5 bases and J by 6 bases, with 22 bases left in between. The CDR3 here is CASSPPRVLGLDGYTF. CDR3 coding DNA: TGTGCCAGCAGTCCTCCGAGGGTGTTAGGGTTGGATGGCTACACCTTC.

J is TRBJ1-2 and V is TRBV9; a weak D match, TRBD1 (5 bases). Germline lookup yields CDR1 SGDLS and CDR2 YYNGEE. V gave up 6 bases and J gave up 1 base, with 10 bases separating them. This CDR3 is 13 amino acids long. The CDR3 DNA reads TGTGCCAGCACCCCCGGGGGTAACTATGGCTACACCTTC. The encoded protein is CASTPGGNYGYTF.

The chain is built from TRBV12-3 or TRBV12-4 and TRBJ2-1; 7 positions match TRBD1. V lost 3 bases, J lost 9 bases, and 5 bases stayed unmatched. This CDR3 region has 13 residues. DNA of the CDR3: TGTGCCAGCAGTTTCGGGCACAGGGGTGAGCAGTTCTTC. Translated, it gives CASSFGHRGEQFF.

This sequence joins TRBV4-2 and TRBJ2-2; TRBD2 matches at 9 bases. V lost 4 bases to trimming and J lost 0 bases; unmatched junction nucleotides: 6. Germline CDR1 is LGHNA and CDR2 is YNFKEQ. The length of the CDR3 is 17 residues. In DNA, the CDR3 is TGTGCCAGCAGCCCCCAAGTAGCGGGGGCGAACACCGGGGAGCTGTTTTTT. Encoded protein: CASSPQVAGANTGELFF.

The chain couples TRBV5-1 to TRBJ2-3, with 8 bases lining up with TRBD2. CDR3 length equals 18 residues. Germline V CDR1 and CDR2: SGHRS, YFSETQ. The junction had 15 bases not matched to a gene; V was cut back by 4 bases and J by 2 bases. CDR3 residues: CASSTRPGTRGPTDTQYF. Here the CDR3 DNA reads TGCGCCAGCAGCACACGTCCCGGGACTAGGGGCCCCACAGATACGCAGTATTTT.